Below, 5 T cell receptor beta chains from the same sample are listed, as sequenced in a study of shared clonotypes between healthy human individuals. Method: immunoSEQ multiplex PCR; TCRdb's copy keeps in-frame clones and lacks some. The data show roughly 2 million clones, around 95% seen once. The sequenced material came from naive CD4+ T cells sorted from blood. The sample's subset: CD45RA+ positively selected. These TCRs come from a young man in good health.

V and J are TRBV7-2 and TRBJ1-6; D gene unclear. The CDR3 loop spans 16 amino acids. Germline CDR1 SGHTA, CDR2 FQGNSA. Trimming left V 1 base short and J 8 bases short, with 15 bases between. The CDR3 DNA reads as TGTGCCAGCAGCTTAGATTTTTGGGTCTCTGATTCACCCCTCCACTTT. Translating gives CASSLDFWVSDSPLHF.

The chain combines TRBV5-8 with TRBJ1-2; D gene ambiguous. V lost 6 bases, J lost 6 bases, and 24 bases lay in between. The length of the CDR3 is 16 residues. Germline lookup yields CDR1 SGHTS and CDR2 YDEGEE. CDR3 bases: TGTGCCAGCACCCCCCGGGTAAGGACTCCCGTGGATGGCTACACCTTC. It codes for CASTPRVRTPVDGYTF. The complete variable domain, with remaining parts taken from reference TRBV5-8 and TRBJ1-2, reads EAGVTQSPTHLIKTRGQQATLRCSPISGHTSVYWYQQALGLGLQFLLWYDEGEERNRGNFPPRFSGRQFPNYSSELNVNALELEDSALYLCASTPRVRTPVDGYTFGSGTRLTVV.

V usage is TRBV28 and J usage is TRBJ2-6, with D uncertain. The V end lost 7 bases, the J end lost 0 bases, and 10 bases lay between the germline ends. The CDR3 consists of 15 residues. Germline V gene lookup returns CDR1 MDHEN and CDR2 SYDVKM. The CDR3 loop reads CASIPLSSGANVLTF. In DNA form, the CDR3 reads TGTGCCAGCATACCTTTAAGCTCTGGGGCCAACGTCCTGACTTTC.

As to this clone: Other DNA sequences in the sample encode the same CDR3. The CDR3 DNA sequence: TGCAGCGTAACAGAGAACACTGAAGCTTTCTTT. Translating gives CSVTENTEAFF. V and J are TRBV29-1 and TRBJ1-1, with no clear D. CDR1 is SQVTM and CDR2 is ANQGSEA in the germline V gene. This CDR3 contains 11 residues. Trimming removed 6 bases from V and 1 base from J, with 6 bases in between.

Concerning this clone itself: The identical CDR3 is also encoded by other nucleotide sequences in the sample. This chain uses TRBV18 with TRBJ2-7; D call uncertain. The germline V gene encodes CDR1 KGHSH and CDR2 LQKENI. Trimming removed 3 bases at V and 4 bases at J, with 4 bases between. The CDR3 is made up of 11 amino acids. Here the CDR3 reads CASSPDYEQYF. CDR3 coding DNA: TGTGCCAGCTCACCGGATTACGAGCAGTACTTC.